A selection of T cell receptor beta chains follows, all from one sample in a study of blood T cell repertoires in COVID-19. The protocol was immunoSEQ multiplex PCR, while the TCRdb copy is restricted to in-frame clones and leaves out a portion. The sample has 90,000 to 120,000 clones, 80% to 90% seen once; the top ten hold 32%. Material for sequencing was peripheral blood. The source is a woman older than 75 with acute or convalescent COVID-19. Each CDR3 is given with its conserved first and last residue. Fields, in order: D gene, J gene, clone size, V gene, CDR3 DNA, CDR3 protein. A D gene is named only where the DNA matches it firmly. Size is omitted from some rows. Given values are once, few, many or a class for expanded clones.

>-|TRBJ2-7|-|TRBV5-1
TGCGCCAGCAGCTTGGGAATCGGGGTCCCCTACGAGCAGTACTTC
CASSLGIGVPYEQYF
>TRBD1|TRBJ2-2|-|TRBV19
TGTGCCAGTAGTACTCCCGGGACAGGGAGGACCGGGGAGCTGTTTTTT
CASSTPGTGRTGELFF
>TRBD2|TRBJ2-3|-|TRBV19
TGTGCCAGTAGTACGAGGACTAGCGGGGACACAGATACGCAGTATTTT
CASSTRTSGDTDTQYF
>-|TRBJ1-1|-|TRBV6-2/TRBV6-3
TGTGCCAGCAGTAGGAGGACCTCTGAAGCTTTCTTT
CASSRRTSEAFF
>-|TRBJ2-5|few|TRBV15
TGTGCCACCAGCGATTCCAGGGGCTACCAAGAGACCCAGTACTTC
CATSDSRGYQETQYF
>-|TRBJ1-1|-|TRBV6-5
TGTGCCAGCAGCAGGGGTACTGAAGCTTTCTTT
CASSRGTEAFF
>TRBD2|TRBJ2-3|-|TRBV15
TGTGCCACCAGCAGAGACCTAGCGGGGTCCACAGATACGCAGTATTTT
CATSRDLAGSTDTQYF
>TRBD1|TRBJ2-5|-|TRBV20-1
TGCAGTGCTAGTGGAGGACAGGGGAATATAGAGACCCAGTACTTC
CSASGGQGNIETQYF
>TRBD1|TRBJ1-3|-|TRBV5-1
TGCGCCAGCAGCGTTCAGGGGGCCCGTGGAAACACCATATATTTT
CASSVQGARGNTIYF
>-|TRBJ2-7|-|TRBV5-1
TGCGCCAGCAGCTTATACAACTCCTACGAGCAGTACTTC
CASSLYNSYEQYF
>TRBD1|TRBJ1-6|-|TRBV7-9
TGTGCCAGCAGCCCGGGGACAGTCAGTTCACCCCTCCACTTT
CASSPGTVSSPLHF
>-|TRBJ1-5|-|TRBV5-6
TGTGCCAGCAGCCTGAGTGGACAGTGGATCAATAGCAATCAGCCCCAGCATTTT
CASSLSGQWINSNQPQHF
>TRBD2|TRBJ2-3|-|TRBV27
TGTGCCAGCAGTCCCCGGGAGGGAAATACGCAGTATTTT
CASSPREGNTQYF
>-|TRBJ1-2|-|TRBV30
TGTGCCTGGAGGCCTGCGGGAGGCTACACCTTC
CAWRPAGGYTF
>-|TRBJ2-7|-|TRBV19
TGTGCCAGTACCGGGCAGGGGCGCGAGCAGTACTTC
CASTGQGREQYF
>TRBD1|TRBJ2-3|-|TRBV10-3
TGTGCCATCAGTGGTTCCCCAGGGGGCCCCAGCACAGATACGCAGTATTTT
CAISGSPGGPSTDTQYF
>-|TRBJ2-7|-|TRBV6-5
TGTGCCACCGCGGGGTTCAACGAGCAGTACTTC
CATAGFNEQYF
>TRBD1|TRBJ1-6|-|TRBV6-5
TGTGCCAGCAGTTACAACACACAGGGGCCGAATTCACCCCTCCACTTT
CASSYNTQGPNSPLHF
>-|TRBJ1-2|-|TRBV7-6
TGTGCCAGCAGCCCCCAGGGCGGGGGTACCTATGGCTACACCTTC
CASSPQGGGTYGYTF
>TRBD1|TRBJ2-2|-|TRBV10-3
TGTGCCATCAGTTACGGACAGGGGGGGGACACCGGGGAGCTGTTTTTT
CAISYGQGGDTGELFF
>TRBD1|TRBJ1-5|many|TRBV6-2/TRBV6-3
TGTGCCAGCAGTTTAACCCTGGGACAGCCCAATCAGCCCCAGCATTTT
CASSLTLGQPNQPQHF
>TRBD1|TRBJ2-1|-|TRBV18
TGTGCCAGCTCACCATACCGGGACAGGGCCTACAATGAGCAGTTCTTC
CASSPYRDRAYNEQFF
>TRBD1|TRBJ2-1|-|TRBV6-5
TGTGCCAGCAGTTACTCGGGACAGGGTTCCCCGTTCTTC
CASSYSGQGSPFF
>-|TRBJ1-2|-|TRBV4-2
TGTGCCAGCAGCCAACAGGGCCCCTATGGCTACACCTTC
CASSQQGPYGYTF
>TRBD1|TRBJ1-1|-|TRBV7-9
TGTGCCAGCAGCTCGACAGGGTTGAACACTGAAGCTTTCTTT
CASSSTGLNTEAFF
>TRBD2|TRBJ2-5|-|TRBV6-5
TGTGCCAGCAGTTACGAGCCGGGGGGACAAGAGACCCAGTACTTC
CASSYEPGGQETQYF
>TRBD1|TRBJ2-7|-|TRBV7-9
TGTGCCAGCAGCTTAGCCACGTGGACAGGAAACACCTACGAGCAGTACTTC
CASSLATWTGNTYEQYF
>TRBD1|TRBJ2-7|-|TRBV6-2/TRBV6-3
TGTGCCAGCAGTTACCGGTCACAGGGGGCATTCTACGAGCAGTACTTC
CASSYRSQGAFYEQYF
>-|TRBJ1-2|-|TRBV19
TGTGCCAGTCGGAGAAACTATGGCTACACCTTC
CASRRNYGYTF
>TRBD1|TRBJ1-5|-|TRBV6-5
TGTGCCAGCAGTTACTCTGGGACAGGATTTCAGCATTTT
CASSYSGTGFQHF
>-|TRBJ1-2|-|TRBV3-1/TRBV3-2
TGTGCCAGCAGCCAAGCTATGCAGGGGCAGGGCTACACCTTC
CASSQAMQGQGYTF
>TRBD2|TRBJ2-7|-|TRBV29-1
TGCAGCGTTCATCTAGCGGGACTAGATTACTCCTACGAGCAGTACTTC
CSVHLAGLDYSYEQYF
>TRBD1|TRBJ2-7|once|TRBV6-6
TGTGCCAGCAGTTACACGTGGACAGGGGGCTTGTACTTC
CASSYTWTGGLYF
>TRBD1|TRBJ1-1|-|TRBV28
TGTGCCAGCAGTTTACTGGACGGGACAGGGGTCACTGAAGCTTTCTTT
CASSLLDGTGVTEAFF
>-|TRBJ2-1|-|TRBV10-2
TGCGCCAGCAGTAACAGGGAGGGTTCCTACAATGAGCAGTTCTTC
CASSNREGSYNEQFF
>-|TRBJ1-2|-|TRBV28
TGTGCCAGCAGCAGAAACTATGGCTACACCTTC
CASSRNYGYTF